This TCR beta chain was found in a study of CXCR3-negative and CXCR3-positive naive CD8 T cells. Study conclusions and caveats: Compared with CXCR3-negative naive cells, CXCR3-positive naive cells showed more hydrophobic TRB CDR3s. Memory CD8+ cells showed much lower diversity, while both naive subsets displayed comparably high diversity.

As concerns this clonotype: Its antigen is not identified.

Per CD8+ T cell subset, triplicate sorts of fewer than 350,000 cells each were done. CD45RO-CCR7+CD27+CD95- was the phenotype of naive CD8+ T cells. Preparation of TRB cDNA libraries relied on 5' RACE carrying UMI labels. From its re-call of the 5' RACE reads, TCRdb lists each CDR3 protein once, without DNA. Its table lists about 89,000 distinct CDR3 sequences. Germline V lookup: CDR1 SGHRS, CDR2 YFSETQ. This CDR3 is 15 amino acids long. This TCR was recovered from a human donor in good health. Some clones in this sample may be carry-over from other donors' samples. The chain combines TRBV5-1 with TRBJ2-3. Input material: naive CXCR3+ CD8+ T cells from blood. Subset denoted: CD45RO-CCR7+CD27+CD95- naive CD8+ T cells expressing CXCR3 (TNR3+). CDR3 region: CASSLGEASTDTQYF.